This T cell receptor beta chain is from a study of shared clonotypes between healthy human individuals (dated by TCRdb to 2020 to 2021). A note on the overall study: Three men and two women, aged 18 to 49 years, made up the cohort. For each donor, three plates each were used for CD4 naive and CD4 memory, two plates were used for CD8 naive, and one plate was used for CD8 memory. To estimate repertoire size and how much clonotype sharing occurs between individuals, the study deeply sequenced the blood TCR repertoires of several healthy adults. Libraries were prepared and TCR repertoires were sequenced by different laboratories using diverse techniques, in order to increase sequencing depth and limit assay-specific biases. Per donor, leukapheresis produced somewhere between about 0.94 and 10 billion PBMCs. What the study reported, not specific to this receptor: Naive subsets generally had larger estimated clonotype richness than memory subsets. Sharing across a few donors was observed for around 5% of naive CD4, over 3% of naive CD8, over 2% of memory CD4, and around 0.4% of memory CD8 clonotypes. Incomplete sequencing was indicated by rarefaction of sorted-subset datasets, despite the large sequencing depth. Because the study included only a small number of donors, the genetic and exposure-history diversity represented was limited. Compared with non-shared clonotypes, the clonotypes found in all four sorted-subset donors had higher generation probabilities. Pairwise subsampling indicated that sequencing depth was expected to affect the degree of clonotype sharing among donors. Sampling was restricted to blood, and TCR repertoires in tissues likely differ from the TCR repertoires found in blood.

Using the deep immunoSEQ assay, multiplex PCR amplified TCR CDR3 regions from genomic DNA. For each cell subset, the extracted genomic DNA was distributed evenly across all wells of several immunoSEQ 96-well plates, and each plate served as one replicate. Each replicate PCR for sorted subsets received around 0.2 ug genomic DNA, equal to 28,000 or so T cell genomes. Purified libraries were measured with a Qubit 3.0 fluorometer, size-checked on a Bioanalyzer 2100, and measured again with the KAPA Library Quantification kit. Each immunoSEQ 96-well plate was sequenced on its own single-read 150-cycle Illumina NextSeq 550 flow cell. The authors processed their data as follows. The immunoSEQ output contained only junctional sequences without quality scores, so filtering could not match that applied to full-length reads. Sequences were annotated with PyIR, a Python wrapper for IgBLAST v1.9, and V/J genes and CDR3 were assigned using IMGT germline references. Reads were filtered out if the reads had weak V/J assignments (E-value above 1e-6), no CDR3, stop codons, out-of-frame junctions, or ambiguous translated residues. A V3J clonotype was defined by an identical inferred V gene, J gene, and CDR3 amino acid sequence. To compute the percentage overlap between repertoires, the number of shared unique clonotypes was divided by the size of the smaller repertoire. Three approaches were used to assess repertoire richness: RTK rarefaction, the Chao1 estimator, and Recon v2.1 estimates of unobserved clonotypes. For all TCRbeta clonotypes obtained by the gDNA method from a few donors, generation probabilities were computed with OLGA. TCRdb's version of the immuneACCESS table is confined to in-frame rearrangements and falls short of the full clone set. An unresolved V gene accounts for under half of the shortfall where checked; the remainder is of unknown origin. That table supplies the V and J calls and clone size; D and trimming were determined from the DNA. For this sample there are some 2,000,000 clones; around 96% appear just once. About 1.1% of the sample lies in the top ten.

For the CD8 naive samples, CD45RO-negative cells were positively selected for CCR7, yielding a CD45RA+CCR7+ population from which TemRA cells were excluded. The donors were healthy, HIV-negative adults who had no recently reported acute infections or vaccinations. Every donor was a Caucasian adult residing in Nashville, Tennessee, USA. Blood was obtained by leukapheresis, after which PBMCs were separated by Ficoll-Histopaque density gradient centrifugation and cryopreserved in liquid nitrogen vapor phase. Purity and quantity of every magnetically sorted T cell population were checked by analytical flow cytometry. Each sorted fraction had its genomic DNA isolated and then quantified by UV absorbance on a Nanodrop 2000c. This clone was detected only once. There is no known antigen for this receptor. It has no much larger one-base neighbor in the sample; base qualities were not kept. V is reduced by 5 bases and J by 6 bases, leaving a spacing of 20 bases between them. The CDR3 starts with the cysteine, ends with the phenylalanine, and has 16 residues. Only the CDR3 DNA stays, 48 bases, in frame from base 1. CDR1 and CDR2 are read off the germline V gene (reference sequence) as SEHNR and FQNEAQ.

The source is a man between 18 and 35 years old in good health. The chain is made from TRBV7-9 and TRBJ2-1, with TRBD1 as a weak D call on 6 bases. Sample: naive CD8+ T cells sorted from blood. The sample's cell subset or site, from its label and the paper: CD45RA+CCR7+. The DNA sequence follows: TGTGCCAGCAGCCCCCAGACAGGACCGGTCACCAATGAGCAGTTCTTC. Its translation is CASSPQTGPVTNEQFF.